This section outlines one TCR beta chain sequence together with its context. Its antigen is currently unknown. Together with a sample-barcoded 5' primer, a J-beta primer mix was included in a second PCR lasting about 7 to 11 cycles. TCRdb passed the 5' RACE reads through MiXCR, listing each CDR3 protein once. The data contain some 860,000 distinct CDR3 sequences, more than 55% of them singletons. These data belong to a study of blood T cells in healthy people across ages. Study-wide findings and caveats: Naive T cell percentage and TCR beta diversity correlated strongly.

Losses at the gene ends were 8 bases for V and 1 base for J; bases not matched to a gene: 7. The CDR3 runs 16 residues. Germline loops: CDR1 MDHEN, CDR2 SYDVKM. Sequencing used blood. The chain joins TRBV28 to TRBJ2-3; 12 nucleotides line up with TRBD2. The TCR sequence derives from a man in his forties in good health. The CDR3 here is CASGRTSGIGTDTQYF. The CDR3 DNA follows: TGTGCCAGCGGGAGGACTAGCGGGATCGGCACAGATACGCAGTATTTT.